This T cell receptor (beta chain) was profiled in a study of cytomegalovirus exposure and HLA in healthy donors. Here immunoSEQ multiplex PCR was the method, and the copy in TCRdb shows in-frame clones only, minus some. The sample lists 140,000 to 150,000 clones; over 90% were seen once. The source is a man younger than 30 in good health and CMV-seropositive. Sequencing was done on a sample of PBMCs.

CDR3 nucleotide sequence: TGTGCCAGCAGTTCCCCTCGACAGGGGAGTGAGCAGTTCTTC. Translation: CASSSPRQGSEQFF. This chain links TRBV28 with TRBJ2-1; 8 bases agree with TRBD1. The CDR3 is made up of 14 amino acids. Unmatched junction bases numbered 8, after V lost 4 bases and J lost 9 bases. The germline gives CDR1 MDHEN, CDR2 SYDVKM. Together with reference TRBV28 and TRBJ2-1, the CDR3 gives the full variable domain: DVKVTQSSRYLVKRTGEKVFLECVQDMDHENMFWYRQDPGLGLRLIYFSYDVKMKEKGDIPEGYSVSREKKERFSLILESASTNQTSMYLCASSSPRQGSEQFFGPGTRLTVL.